This is a list of T cell receptor beta chains from one sample in a study of OX40 agonist ivuxolimab in advanced cancers. The protocol was immunoSEQ multiplex PCR, while the TCRdb copy is restricted to in-frame clones and leaves out a portion. Of roughly 13,000 clones listed, about 80% are singletons. The sample consisted of CD4+ or CD8+ T cells sorted from blood, taken in a trial of the OX40 agonist ivuxolimab. Receptors were obtained from an adult with an advanced solid tumor such as melanoma, head and neck, liver or kidney cancer. CDR3s include the opening cysteine and the closing phenylalanine or tryptophan. The order of the fields is J gene, clone size, V gene, D gene, CDR3 protein, CDR3 DNA. D genes are given only for firm matches. Size is stated for part of the rows, as once, few or many counts, or as a class when the clone is expanded.

>TRBJ2-3|.|TRBV29-1|TRBD2
CSVDYGGANTDTQYF
TGCAGCGTTGACTACGGGGGGGCCAATACAGATACGCAGTATTTT
>TRBJ1-2|.|TRBV19|TRBD1
CASSTRDRPEGYTF
TGTGCCAGTAGTACGCGGGACAGACCTGAAGGCTACACCTTC
>TRBJ1-4|.|TRBV10-2|TRBD1
CASSRGGVDEKLFF
TGCGCCAGCAGTCGAGGGGGCGTGGATGAAAAACTGTTTTTT
>TRBJ2-3|.|TRBV10-2|TRBD2
CASSLGGGTDTQYF
TGCGCCAGCAGCCTCGGGGGGGGCACAGATACGCAGTATTTT
>TRBJ2-3|.|TRBV29-1|TRBD2
CSVVGPSGGYSTDTQYF
TGCAGCGTTGTAGGTCCTAGCGGGGGTTATAGCACAGATACGCAGTATTTT
>TRBJ1-3|few|TRBV6-5|.
CASSRPRNTIYF
TGTGCCAGCAGCCGACCAAGAAACACCATATATTTT
>TRBJ1-2|.|TRBV5-4|TRBD1
CARNRGKNYGYTF
TGTGCCAGAAACAGGGGGAAAAACTATGGCTACACCTTC
>TRBJ2-1|.|TRBV11-2|.
CASSLDRAEQFF
TGTGCCAGCAGCTTAGATCGAGCGGAGCAGTTCTTC
>TRBJ1-2|.|TRBV9|.
CASSVADTNYGYTF
TGTGCCAGCAGCGTTGCAGACACAAACTATGGCTACACCTTC
>TRBJ1-1|.|TRBV4-1|.
CASSQEDVQLSGGRTEAFF
TGCGCCAGCAGCCAAGAAGATGTTCAGCTTAGCGGAGGGAGGACTGAAGCTTTCTTT
>TRBJ1-1|.|TRBV5-4|.
CASSPVGGTEAFF
TGTGCCAGCAGCCCCGTTGGGGGCACTGAAGCTTTCTTT
>TRBJ2-7|.|TRBV6-5|TRBD2
CASSYSSGEASYEQYF
TGTGCCAGCAGTTACTCGAGCGGGGAAGCATCCTACGAGCAGTACTTC
>TRBJ2-3|.|TRBV9|.
CASSVEGKVVPDTQYF
TGTGCCAGCAGCGTAGAAGGCAAGGTCGTGCCAGATACGCAGTATTTT
>TRBJ1-3|.|TRBV11-2|.
CASSLTGFSGNTIYF
TGTGCCAGCAGCCTGACAGGTTTCTCTGGAAACACCATATATTTT
>TRBJ2-1|.|TRBV6-5|TRBD1
CASRSGTDNEQFF
TGTGCCAGCAGGTCCGGGACAGACAATGAGCAGTTCTTC
>TRBJ2-7|.|TRBV11-3|.
CASSLSGRGGYEQYF
TGTGCCAGCAGCTTATCGGGGCGCGGAGGGTACGAGCAGTACTTC
>TRBJ1-1|.|TRBV6-5|.
CASSPGGREGTEAFF
TGTGCCAGCAGCCCCGGGGGTAGGGAGGGGACTGAAGCTTTCTTT
>TRBJ1-6|few|TRBV5-1|.
CASSLDWAANSPLHF
TGCGCCAGCAGCTTGGATTGGGCAGCTAATTCACCCCTCCACTTT
>TRBJ1-1|large|TRBV15|.
CATSRSDRLNTEAFF
TGTGCCACCAGCAGATCTGACAGGCTGAACACTGAAGCTTTCTTT
>TRBJ2-1|.|TRBV11-2|TRBD1
CASSFGQGDEQFF
TGTGCCAGCAGCTTTGGACAGGGCGATGAGCAGTTCTTC
>TRBJ2-2|.|TRBV4-3|.
CASSLRDPTGELFF
TGCGCCAGCAGCTTGCGGGACCCAACGGGGGAGCTGTTTTTT
>TRBJ2-3|.|TRBV6-6|.
CASSYFQGADTQYF
TGTGCCAGCAGTTACTTTCAGGGCGCAGATACGCAGTATTTT
>TRBJ1-1|.|TRBV9|.
CASSSGRTEAFF
TGTGCCAGCAGCTCGGGGAGAACTGAAGCTTTCTTT
>TRBJ1-6|.|TRBV5-4|.
CASSLVSDNSPLHF
TGTGCCAGCAGCTTGGTGTCGGATAATTCACCCCTCCACTTT
>TRBJ1-1|few|TRBV4-1|.
CASSQASTQGAEAFF
TGCGCCAGCAGCCAAGCCTCAACACAGGGTGCTGAAGCTTTCTTT
>TRBJ1-1|.|TRBV4-1|TRBD1
CASSQRTGADTEAFF
TGCGCCAGCAGCCAAAGAACAGGGGCCGACACTGAAGCTTTCTTT
>TRBJ1-1|few|TRBV30|TRBD1
CAWQGAENTEAFF
TGTGCCTGGCAGGGGGCTGAGAACACTGAAGCTTTCTTT
>TRBJ1-3|.|TRBV18|.
CASSPPEGAGNTIYF
TGTGCCAGCTCACCACCGGAGGGTGCAGGAAACACCATATATTTT
>TRBJ2-2|.|TRBV4-3|.
CASSRAGNTGELFF
TGCGCCAGCAGCCGCGCGGGAAACACCGGGGAGCTGTTTTTT